The 28 T cell receptor beta chains presented below share a single source sample, sequenced in a study of cytomegalovirus exposure and HLA in healthy donors. PCR used 60 Vbeta primers and 13 Jbeta primers. Assay used: immunoSEQ multiplex PCR; TCRdb lists only in-frame clones, some missing. The sample records 120,000 or so clones, 65% to 80% being singletons. Sequenced material: PBMCs. All receptors derive from a man aged 25 to 40 in good health and CMV-seronegative.

This clone appeared a few times. This chain connects TRBV13 to TRBJ2-3, with 8 nucleotides matching TRBD2. The V gene end was trimmed by 1 base and the J gene end by 4 bases; junction bases not matched to a gene: 19. Per the germline V gene, CDR1 is PRHDT and CDR2 is FYEKMQ (reference sequence). The CDR3 runs to 20 residues. CDR3 in amino acids: CASSLVTGTRERERADTQYF. The CDR3 DNA follows: TGTGCCAGCAGCTTAGTTACAGGGACAAGGGAGCGGGAGCGGGCAGATACGCAGTATTTT.

This clone was observed a single time. CDR3 loop: CASSLTDRGQGYGYTF. CDR3 DNA: TGTGCCAGCAGCCTCACAGACAGGGGGCAGGGATATGGCTACACCTTC. The chain uses TRBV21-1 and TRBJ1-2; whether TRBD1, the table's D call, matches the DNA was not checked. TRBV21-1 constitutes a pseudogene. The CDR3 is 16 amino acids.

CDR3 amino acids: CASSLDEGTGYGNTIYF. DNA for the CDR3: TGTGCCAGCAGCTTAGATGAGGGGACAGGGTATGGAAACACCATATATTTT. This chain joins TRBV7-8 and TRBJ1-3; 9 bases match TRBD1. CDR1 SGHVS and CDR2 FQNEAQ come from the germline V gene. J gave up 3 bases and V 1 base, and 7 bases lay outside the gene matches. The CDR3 has 17 amino acids.

This clone was seen a few times. J is TRBJ2-5 and V is TRBV5-8; 14 bases match TRBD2. CDR3 length: 16 amino acids. Unmatched junction bases numbered 0, after V lost 0 bases and J lost 2 bases. Per germline, CDR1 SGHTS and CDR2 YDEGEE. This chain's CDR3 is CASSLGLAGGQETQYF. The CDR3 DNA reads TGTGCCAGCAGCTTGGGACTAGCGGGAGGGCAAGAGACCCAGTACTTC.

The table lists this clone with a count of one. The chain employs TRBV11-1 and TRBJ1-2; D might be TRBD1 (6 bases). Germline values: CDR1 SGHAT, CDR2 FQDESV (reference sequence). V was trimmed by 5 bases and J by 4 bases, leaving 20 bases between them. The CDR3 consists of 16 residues. The CDR3 loop is CASSLRGGGSGYGYTF. In nucleotides, the CDR3 is TGTGCCAGCAGCCTACGCGGCGGGGGCTCGGGCTATGGCTACACCTTC.

The rearrangement joins TRBV27 to TRBJ1-5, with D possibly TRBD1 on 5 matching bases. V dropped 6 bases and J dropped 3 bases, with 18 bases sitting between them. This CDR3 spans 16 amino acids. Germline CDR1 reads MNHEY; CDR2 reads SMNVEV (reference sequence). CDR3 DNA: TGTGCCAGCAGAGGCGTAAGCGGGGGTTACAATCAGCCCCAGCATTTT. Amino acids: CASRGVSGGYNQPQHF.

The chain is built from TRBV7-9 and TRBJ1-5; TRBD1 might be the D (6 bases). Germline lookup yields CDR1 SEHNR and CDR2 FQNEAQ (reference sequence). This CDR3 is built from 14 residues. V lost 2 bases, J lost 3 bases, and 8 bases lay in between. The CDR3 spells CASSLTGYNQPQHF. Written as DNA, the CDR3 is TGTGCCAGCAGCTTAACAGGGTACAATCAGCCCCAGCATTTT.

CDR3 sequence: CASSIVGRTYEQYF. CDR3 nucleotide sequence: TGTGCCAGTAGTATAGTCGGGAGAACCTACGAGCAGTACTTC. V and J are TRBV19 and TRBJ2-7, with D possibly matching TRBD2 (6 bases). Germline V gene data show CDR1 as LNHDA and CDR2 as SQIVND (reference sequence). Trimming stripped 1 base from V and 2 bases from J, with 9 bases between. The CDR3 totals 14 residues.

V gene TRBV5-4 combines with J gene TRBJ2-7; D is possibly TRBD1 (5 bases). V was clipped by 2 bases and J by 0 bases, with 9 bases between them. The CDR3 consists of 14 residues. CDR1 and CDR2 from the germline V gene are SGHNT and YYREEE (reference sequence). The CDR3 loop is CASSFGQGSYEQYF. The CDR3, as DNA: TGTGCCAGCAGCTTTGGGCAGGGCTCCTACGAGCAGTACTTC.

The table lists this clone with a few counts. The V and J genes are TRBV4-1 and TRBJ2-7, with TRBD2 matching over 10 bases. V shed 1 base, J shed 5 bases, and the junction held 11 bases outside the gene matches. Germline V lookup: CDR1 MGHRA, CDR2 YSYEKL. The CDR3 totals 17 residues. The CDR3 sequence: CASSQVAGASGSHEQYF. The CDR3 DNA is TGCGCCAGCAGCCAAGTTGCCGGGGCTAGCGGGAGTCACGAGCAGTACTTC.

V gene TRBV5-5 combines with J gene TRBJ2-2; TRBD1 agrees at 8 bases. The trim removed 4 bases at V and 6 bases at J, leaving 11 bases unmatched. The CDR3 loop spans 16 amino acids. Germline V gene data show CDR1 as SGHKS and CDR2 as YYEKEE (reference sequence). The CDR3: CASSPGQGPISGELFF. DNA of the CDR3: TGTGCCAGCAGCCCTGGACAGGGCCCCATATCCGGGGAGCTGTTTTTT. Full variable domain (rest looked up from reference TRBV5-5 and TRBJ2-2): DAGVTQSPTHLIKTRGQQVTLRCSPISGHKSVSWYQQVLGQGPQFIFQYYEKEERGRGNFPDRFSARQFPNYSSELNVNALLLGDSALYLCASSPGQGPISGELFFGEGSRLTVL.

The chain links TRBV6-5 to TRBJ1-4, with D possibly TRBD1 on 5 matching bases. This CDR3 is 12 amino acids long. Germline CDR1 reads MNHEY; CDR2 reads SVGAGI. V was trimmed by 7 bases and J by 6 bases, leaving 9 bases between them. This chain's CDR3 is CASTAGDEKLFF. CDR3 coding DNA: TGTGCCAGCACCGCGGGGGATGAAAAACTGTTTTTT.

V is TRBV6-1 and J is TRBJ1-2; D not resolved. Trimming stripped 4 bases from V and 0 bases from J, with 12 bases between. Germline CDR1 is MNHNS and CDR2 is SASEGT. This CDR3 comprises 15 residues. The CDR3 is CASSAKTNSNYGYTF. The CDR3, as DNA: TGTGCCAGCAGTGCGAAGACAAATTCTAACTATGGCTACACCTTC.

The genes are TRBV9 and TRBJ2-7, with 10 bases that match TRBD1. The CDR3 is 15 residues long. The ends lost 2 bases at V and 5 bases at J; junction bases unmatched: 7. The germline V gene has CDR1 SGDLS and CDR2 YYNGEE. CDR3 bases: TGTGCCAGCAGCGTGGTCGGGACAGGGGTTCACGAGCAGTACTTC. Protein product: CASSVVGTGVHEQYF.

The chain recombines TRBV6-6 with TRBJ1-1, with a tentative D call TRBD1 (5 bases). V was trimmed by 5 bases and J by 5 bases, leaving 12 bases between them. This CDR3 contains 13 residues. In germline, CDR1 is MNHNY, CDR2 SVGAGI (reference sequence). The CDR3 region is CASSTNGGTEAFF. CDR3 nucleotides: TGTGCCAGCAGTACTAATGGGGGGACTGAAGCTTTCTTT.

The chain combines TRBV4-1 with TRBJ2-1; D remains ambiguous. Trimming took 0 bases from V and 1 from J, leaving 10 bases between them. The CDR3 has 16 residues. In germline, CDR1 is MGHRA, CDR2 YSYEKL. CDR3 sequence: CASSQDLARSYNEQFF. DNA for the CDR3: TGCGCCAGCAGCCAAGATCTTGCTAGATCCTACAATGAGCAGTTCTTC.

The J gene is TRBJ2-6, the V gene TRBV19, with TRBD2 identical over 9 bases. The CDR3 runs 19 residues. Trimming cost V 1 base and J 2 bases; bases outside gene matches: 9. Germline-derived CDR1 and CDR2 are LNHDA and SQIVND (reference sequence). The chain's CDR3 is CASSIVRLAGNAGANVLTF. CDR3 nucleotides: TGTGCCAGTAGTATAGTTCGCCTAGCGGGAAATGCTGGGGCCAACGTCCTGACTTTC. Using reference TRBV19 and TRBJ2-6 for the parts outside the CDR3, the full variable domain is DGGITQSPKYLFRKEGQNVTLSCEQNLNHDAMYWYRQDPGQGLRLIYYSQIVNDFQKGDIAEGYSVSREKKESFPLTVTSAQKNPTAFYLCASSIVRLAGNAGANVLTFGAGSRLTVL.

The CDR3 nucleotides read TGTGCCAGCTCACCCGGACTAGCGGGAGTCTCCTACGAGCAGTACTTC. This sequence encodes CASSPGLAGVSYEQYF. The chain carries TRBV18 and TRBJ2-7; 13 nucleotides line up with TRBD2. V lost 3 bases, J lost 0 bases, and 2 bases stayed unmatched. This CDR3 comprises 16 residues. Germline V lookup: CDR1 KGHSH, CDR2 LQKENI.

The chain employs TRBV5-4 and TRBJ2-3; 10 nucleotides line up with TRBD2. This CDR3 comprises 16 residues. Germline V gene data show CDR1 as SGHNT and CDR2 as YYREEE (reference sequence). V shed 5 bases and J 4 bases; nucleotides not matched to a gene: 10. The CDR3 DNA follows: TGTGCCAGCAGTCCCAACAGCGGGGGGGTACCAGATACGCAGTATTTT. Translation: CASSPNSGGVPDTQYF.

The chain combines TRBV6-5 with TRBJ2-1, with D unclear. CDR1 is MNHEY and CDR2 is SVGAGI in the germline V gene. This CDR3 has 14 residues. Trimming took off 7 bases at V and 6 bases at J, with 16 bases between the two ends. In DNA form, the CDR3 reads TGTGCCAGCATAGATGAGATCCGCTCCAATGAGCAGTTCTTC. This encodes CASIDEIRSNEQFF.

CDR3 in amino acids: CASSPYIPGGANEKLFF. DNA of the CDR3: TGTGCCAGCTCACCGTACATCCCAGGGGGCGCAAACGAAAAACTGTTTTTT. The chain combines TRBV18 with TRBJ1-4; 8 bases are a match to TRBD1. The CDR3 length is 17 residues. The trim removed 3 bases at V and 8 bases at J, leaving 14 bases unmatched. Germline V CDR1 and CDR2: KGHSH, LQKENI.

The chain joins TRBV14 to TRBJ2-7; TRBD1 is a possible D gene (5 bases). V was shortened by 0 bases and J by 3 bases, with 12 bases between the two germline ends. From germline, CDR1 is SGHDN and CDR2 FVKESK. The CDR3 length is 15 residues. In nucleotides, the CDR3 is TGTGCCAGCAGCCAAGATAAGGGGCCTTTCTACGAGCAGTACTTC. As protein: CASSQDKGPFYEQYF.

Only one count was recorded for this clone. CDR3: CASSLGGRGTGELFF. The CDR3 nucleotides read TGTGCCAGCAGCTTAGGCGGAAGGGGCACCGGGGAGCTGTTTTTT. This chain uses TRBV7-3 with TRBJ2-2; possibly TRBD1 for D (5 bases). The CDR3 consists of 15 residues. Germline assignment: CDR1 SGHTA and CDR2 FQGTGA. Trimming shortened V by 2 bases and J by 4 bases, and 11 bases separated the two germline ends.

J is TRBJ1-1 and V is TRBV27; D might be TRBD1 (5 bases). The CDR3 consists of 13 residues. V was pared by 3 bases and J by 5 bases, with 10 bases between. The V gene's germline CDR1 is MNHEY and CDR2 SMNVEV (reference sequence). The CDR3 region has the DNA TGTGCCAGCAGTTTCGGGGGGGTAACTGAAGCTTTCTTT. It codes for CASSFGGVTEAFF.

The chain links TRBV6-1 to TRBJ1-5, with 8 bases matching TRBD1. CDR3 length: 13 residues. Germline CDR1 and CDR2: MNHNS and SASEGT. V was pared by 6 bases and J by 7 bases, with 5 bases of the junction left unmatched. In nucleotides, the CDR3 is TGTGCCAGCAGCGACAGGGGTGCCCAGCCCCAGCATTTT. It yields the protein CASSDRGAQPQHF.

The chain couples TRBV7-3 to TRBJ1-3, with 8 bases identical to TRBD1. Germline CDR1 is SGHTA and CDR2 is FQGTGA. Germline trimming cut 3 bases from V and 2 bases from J; bases unmatched to any gene: 3. The CDR3 is made up of 15 amino acids. The CDR3 region has the DNA TGTGCCAGCAGCTTGCAGGGGGCTCCTGGAAACACCATATATTTT. As protein: CASSLQGAPGNTIYF.

The J gene is TRBJ2-5, the V gene TRBV5-5; D perhaps matches TRBD1 (8 bases). Trimming took 3 bases from V and 4 from J, leaving 16 bases between them. CDR3 size: 15 residues. Per germline, CDR1 SGHKS and CDR2 YYEKEE (reference sequence). CDR3 amino acids: CASSSWGGTGETQYF. CDR3 in DNA: TGTGCCAGCAGCTCTTGGGGGGGGACAGGAGAGACCCAGTACTTC. The full variable domain, rest sourced from reference TRBV5-5 and TRBJ2-5, is DAGVTQSPTHLIKTRGQQVTLRCSPISGHKSVSWYQQVLGQGPQFIFQYYEKEERGRGNFPDRFSARQFPNYSSELNVNALLLGDSALYLCASSSWGGTGETQYFGPGTRLLVL.

The genes are TRBV30 and TRBJ1-5, with 9 bases identical to TRBD1. Germline CDR1 reads GTSNPN; CDR2 reads SVGIG (reference sequence). The junction had 4 bases not matched to a gene; V was cut back by 3 bases and J by 7 bases. The CDR3 sequence is 13 residues long. The CDR3: CAWSGQGRQPQHF. The CDR3 bases are TGTGCCTGGAGCGGACAGGGGAGGCAGCCCCAGCATTTT.